The 6 T cell receptor beta chains below all came from one sample that was sequenced in a study of breast tumors, draining lymph nodes, adjacent tissues. Samples came from axillary lymph nodes draining the breast cancer. Each CDR3 protein is one row after TCRdb ran MiXCR on the multiplex PCR reads. This table has approximately 210,000 distinct CDR3 sequences, about 32% appearing once. The sample comprised axillary lymph node tissue. The receptors were gathered from a female donor with breast cancer. Some clones in this sample may be carry-over from other donors' samples.

This clonotype was counted many times. This chain uses TRBV2 with TRBJ2-3; D is undetermined. Germline loops: CDR1 SNHLY, CDR2 FYNNEI. V shed 4 bases and J shed 6 bases, with 8 bases lying between them. The CDR3 is made up of 12 amino acids. The CDR3 DNA sequence: TGTGCCAGCAGTGTTGTACGTGATACGCAGTATTTT. The encoded protein is CASSVVRDTQYF.

In its sample, this clonotype was seen many times. This chain links TRBV4-2 with TRBJ2-5; D not resolved. V lost 1 base, J lost 1 base, and 4 bases lay in between. The germline gives CDR1 LGHNA, CDR2 YNFKEQ. This CDR3 is 13 amino acids long. CDR3 bases: TGTGCCAGCAGCCAAGTGGCCCAAGAGACCCAGTACTTC. It yields the protein CASSQVAQETQYF.

Many counts were recorded for this clonotype. V gene TRBV20-1 combines with J gene TRBJ1-2, with 8 bases that match TRBD1. This CDR3 region has 13 residues. With V trimmed by 5 bases and J by 4 bases, 6 bases remained unmatched. Germline-derived CDR1 and CDR2 are DFQATT and SNEGSKA (reference sequence). CDR3 sequence: CSALLGQGYGYTF. The DNA of the CDR3 is TGCAGTGCTCTCCTCGGACAGGGCTATGGCTACACCTTC.

V usage is TRBV19 and J usage is TRBJ1-1; D might be TRBD1 (6 bases). V was pared by 0 bases and J by 8 bases, with 16 bases between. The germline V gene encodes CDR1 LNHDA and CDR2 SQIVND (reference sequence). This CDR3 is built from 15 residues. CDR3 region: CASSIDLWTGQEAFF. The CDR3 DNA is TGTGCCAGTAGTATAGATCTATGGACGGGACAAGAAGCTTTCTTT.

Many counts were recorded for this clonotype. The chain has TRBV5-8 and TRBJ2-3, with 8 positions matching TRBD2. V trimming: 0 bases; J trimming: 1 base; junction bases outside the gene matches: 10. The V gene's germline CDR1 is SGHTS and CDR2 YDEGEE. The CDR3 has 18 amino acids. This CDR3 reads CASSLVVVSSGRTDTQYF. The DNA of the CDR3 is TGTGCCAGCAGCTTGGTCGTGGTGTCTAGCGGGCGCACAGATACGCAGTATTTT.

This clonotype showed up many times. The V call is TRBV27, the J call TRBJ2-5, with 9 bases lining up with TRBD1. The CDR3 has 15 amino acids. Germline-derived CDR1 and CDR2 are MNHEY and SMNVEV (reference sequence). Trimming at V came to 6 bases and at J to 4 bases, leaving 9 bases not matched to a gene. CDR3 nucleotide sequence: TGTGCCAGCAGCAAGGGACAGGGAATGAGAGAGACCCAGTACTTC. It translates to CASSKGQGMRETQYF.